The clone carrying this TCR beta chain was observed a few times. Its antigen is not identified. The data originate from a study of T cells after yellow fever vaccination. CDR3 size: 14 residues. Losses at the gene ends were 4 bases for V and 4 bases for J; bases not matched to a gene: 5. CDR1 SGHDT and CDR2 YYEEEE come from the germline V gene. Notes on the study in general: Abundant clonotypes (contaminants from the bulk population) could be present in FACS-sorted repertoires.

UMIs were added to TCR cDNA along with a universal primer site when it was made by 5'RACE template switching. TCRdb reprocessed the 5' RACE reads via MiXCR and lists one record per CDR3 protein. The sample gives just under 600,000 distinct CDR3 sequences, approximately 13% of which show up once; around an eighth is in the top ten. This TCR was recovered from a man between 25 and 39 years old who received the YFV17D yellow fever vaccine. The chain combines TRBV5-6 with TRBJ2-4, with 7 nucleotides matching TRBD1. The sample consisted of PBMCs, taken on the day of the yellow fever booster vaccination. In DNA, the CDR3 is TGTGCCAGCAGCCAACGGGACAGAAAAAACATTCAGTACTTC. Its protein product is CASSQRDRKNIQYF.